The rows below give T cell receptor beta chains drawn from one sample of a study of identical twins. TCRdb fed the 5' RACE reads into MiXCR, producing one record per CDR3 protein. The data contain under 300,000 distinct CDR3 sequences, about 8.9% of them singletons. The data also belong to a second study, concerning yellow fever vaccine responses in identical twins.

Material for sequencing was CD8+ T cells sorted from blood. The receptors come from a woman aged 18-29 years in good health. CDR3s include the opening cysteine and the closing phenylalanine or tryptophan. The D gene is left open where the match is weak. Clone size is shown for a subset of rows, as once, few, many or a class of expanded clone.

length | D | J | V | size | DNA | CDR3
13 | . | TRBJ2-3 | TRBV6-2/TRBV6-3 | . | TGTGCCAGCAGTTACTGGCAAACTGATACGCAGTATTTT | CASSYWQTDTQYF
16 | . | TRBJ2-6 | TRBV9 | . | TGTGCCAGCAGCGTACAAAGGTCGTCTGGGGCCAACGTCCTGACTTTC | CASSVQRSSGANVLTF
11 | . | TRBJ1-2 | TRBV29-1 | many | TGCAGCGCCCTTGGTGGCTATGGCTACACCTTC | CSALGGYGYTF
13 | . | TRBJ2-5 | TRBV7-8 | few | TGTGCCAGCAGCCCTTTGTACCAAGAGACCCAGTACTTC | CASSPLYQETQYF
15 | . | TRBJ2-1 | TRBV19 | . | TGTGCCAGTAGTCTTCCCGAGGTAACCCACAATGAGCAGTTCTTC | CASSLPEVTHNEQFF
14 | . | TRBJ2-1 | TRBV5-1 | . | TGCGCCAGCAGCTGGCTAGACACAAACAATGAGCAGTTCTTC | CASSWLDTNNEQFF
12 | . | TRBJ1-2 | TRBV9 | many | TGTGCCAGCAGCGTAGAAGGAAGCGGCTACACCTTC | CASSVEGSGYTF
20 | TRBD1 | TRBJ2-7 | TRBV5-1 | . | TGCGCCAGCAGCTTGTACCCTCCCGGGACAGTAAACACTCGCCCTTACGAGCAGTACTTC | CASSLYPPGTVNTRPYEQYF
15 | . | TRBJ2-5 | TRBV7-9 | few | TGTGCCAGCAGCTTAGTTCTGGCAGGACAAGAGACCCAGTACTTC | CASSLVLAGQETQYF
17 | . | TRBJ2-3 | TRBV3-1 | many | TGTGCCAGCAGCCAAGAAAGGGACGGTGGGAGCACAGATACGCAGTATTTT | CASSQERDGGSTDTQYF
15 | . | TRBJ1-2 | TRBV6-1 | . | TGTGCCAGCAGCCTCACGTCTGGCGAAATCTATGGCTACACCTTC | CASSLTSGEIYGYTF
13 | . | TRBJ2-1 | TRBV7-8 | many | TGTGCCAGCAGCTGGACGGGGGTAACTGAGCAGTTCTTC | CASSWTGVTEQFF
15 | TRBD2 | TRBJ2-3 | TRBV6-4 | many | TGTGCCAGCAGCCCCGGTAGCGGGGGAAAAGATACGCAGTATTTT | CASSPGSGGKDTQYF
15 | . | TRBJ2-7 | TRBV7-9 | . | TGTGCCAGCAGCTTAGAGCCAGGGTTGTGGTACGAGCAGTACTTC | CASSLEPGLWYEQYF
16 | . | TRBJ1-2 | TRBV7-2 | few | TGTGCCAGCAGCTCGGGTCGGGAACTAAGGAACTATGGCTACACCTTC | CASSSGRELRNYGYTF
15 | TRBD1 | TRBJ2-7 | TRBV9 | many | TGTGCCAGCAGCCCGGTAGGACAGGGAACCTACGAGCAGTACTTC | CASSPVGQGTYEQYF
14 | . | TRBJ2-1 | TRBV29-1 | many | TGCAGCGTTGACGGACCCCCGGAGTACAATGAGCAGTTCTTC | CSVDGPPEYNEQFF
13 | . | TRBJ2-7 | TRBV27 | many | TGTGCCAGCAGTTCCCAGCTATCCTACGAGCAGTACTTC | CASSSQLSYEQYF
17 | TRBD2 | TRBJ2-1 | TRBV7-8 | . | TGTGCCAGCAGCCACAAGGGACTAGCGGGGATATACAATGAGCAGTTCTTC | CASSHKGLAGIYNEQFF
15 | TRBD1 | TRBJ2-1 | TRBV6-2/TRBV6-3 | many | TGTGCCAGCAGTGCGGACAGGGCGACCTACAATGAGCAGTTCTTC | CASSADRATYNEQFF
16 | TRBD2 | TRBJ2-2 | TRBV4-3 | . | TGCGCCAGCAGCCATGGGCTAGCGGGAGCGGCCGGGGAGCTGTTTTTT | CASSHGLAGAAGELFF
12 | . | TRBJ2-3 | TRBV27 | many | TGTGCCAGCAGGGCCCTCACAGATACGCAGTATTTT | CASRALTDTQYF
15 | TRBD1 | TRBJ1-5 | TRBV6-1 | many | TGTGCCAGCAGTGAAGACCCAGGGGGAAACCAGCCCCAGCATTTT | CASSEDPGGNQPQHF
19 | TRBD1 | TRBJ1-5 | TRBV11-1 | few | TGTGCCAGCAGCTTTGAGACAGGGAGAATAATAGGTGGCAATCAGCCCCAGCATTTT | CASSFETGRIIGGNQPQHF
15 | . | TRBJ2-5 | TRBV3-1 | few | TGTGCCAGCAGCCCCCCTCGGCAAAACCAAGAGACCCAGTACTTC | CASSPPRQNQETQYF
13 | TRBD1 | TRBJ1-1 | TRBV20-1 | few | TGCAGTGCCGGGGGGACAGGGGTTACTGAAGCTTTCTTT | CSAGGTGVTEAFF
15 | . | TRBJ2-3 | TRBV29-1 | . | TGCAGCGTTGAAGACCCAGGGAGGTTCGCAGATACGCAGTATTTT | CSVEDPGRFADTQYF
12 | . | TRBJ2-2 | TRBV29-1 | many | TGCAGCGTTCTGCCCAACACCGGGGAGCTGTTTTTT | CSVLPNTGELFF
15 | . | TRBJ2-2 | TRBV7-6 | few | TGTGCCAGCAGCTTAGAACCAGGACACACCGGGGAGCTGTTTTTT | CASSLEPGHTGELFF
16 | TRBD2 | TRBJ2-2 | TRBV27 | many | TGTGCCAGCAGTTTCCTACTAGCGGACCACACCGGGGAGCTGTTTTTT | CASSFLLADHTGELFF
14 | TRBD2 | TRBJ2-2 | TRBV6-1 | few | TGTGCCAGCAGGGACGCGGGGGACACCGGGGAGCTGTTTTTT | CASRDAGDTGELFF
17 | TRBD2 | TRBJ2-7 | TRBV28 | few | TGTGCCAGCAGAGCATCCGGGACTAGCGGGATCTCCTACGAGCAGTACTTC | CASRASGTSGISYEQYF
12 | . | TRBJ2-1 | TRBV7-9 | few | TGTGCCAGCAGCACGGGACTTGGTGAGCAGTTCTTC | CASSTGLGEQFF
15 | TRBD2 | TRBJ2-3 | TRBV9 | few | TGTGCCAGCAGCGTAGCGGGGGGGACCACAGATACGCAGTATTTT | CASSVAGGTTDTQYF
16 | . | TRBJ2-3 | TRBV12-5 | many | TGTGCTAGTGGTTCCACCAGGGGATTTAGTGTAGATACGCAGTATTTT | CASGSTRGFSVDTQYF
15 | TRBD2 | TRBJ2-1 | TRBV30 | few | TGTGCCTGGAGCCTTAGCGGGAGAGAGGTCGGTGAGCAGTTCTTC | CAWSLSGREVGEQFF
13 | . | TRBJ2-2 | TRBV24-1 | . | TGTGCCACCTTAGACAGGAACACCGGGGAGCTGTTTTTT | CATLDRNTGELFF
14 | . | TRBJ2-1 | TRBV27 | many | TGTGCCAGCAGTTCATCAGGACTCAACAATGAGCAGTTCTTC | CASSSSGLNNEQFF
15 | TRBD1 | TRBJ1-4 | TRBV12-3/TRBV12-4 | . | TGTGCCAGCAACCAGCCGGGACAGGGAACTGAAAAACTGTTTTTT | CASNQPGQGTEKLFF
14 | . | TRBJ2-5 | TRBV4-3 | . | TGCGCCAGCAGCCAGGCCGGCGGTTTTGGGACCCAGTACTTC | CASSQAGGFGTQYF
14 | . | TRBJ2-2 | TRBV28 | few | TGTGCCAGCAGTATGACAGGGAACACCGGGGAGCTGTTTTTT | CASSMTGNTGELFF
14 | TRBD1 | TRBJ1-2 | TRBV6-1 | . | TGTGCCAGCAGTGAATACGGGACAGGTGAAGGCTACACCTTC | CASSEYGTGEGYTF
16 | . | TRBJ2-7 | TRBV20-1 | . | TGCAGTGCTAGACGAGGCCCGTCCGGGACAACCTACGAGCAGTACTTC | CSARRGPSGTTYEQYF
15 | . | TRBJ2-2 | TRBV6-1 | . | TGTGCCAGCAGTGTTGGTCCAACGAACACCGGGGAGCTGTTTTTT | CASSVGPTNTGELFF
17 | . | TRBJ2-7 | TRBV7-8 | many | TGTGCCAGCAGCCGTCCCTTACAACCGGCAGGGGCTTACGAGCAGTACTTC | CASSRPLQPAGAYEQYF
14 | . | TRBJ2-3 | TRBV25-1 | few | TGTGCCAGCAGTGAAAGGATGGGTACAGATACGCAGTATTTT | CASSERMGTDTQYF
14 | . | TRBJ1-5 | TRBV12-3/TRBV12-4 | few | TGTGCCAGCAGTTTTTCGGCTGGAGGACAGCCCCAGCATTTT | CASSFSAGGQPQHF
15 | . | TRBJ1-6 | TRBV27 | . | TGTGCCAGCAGTTTAGGATCAGGGGCTTTTACACCCCTCCACTTT | CASSLGSGAFTPLHF
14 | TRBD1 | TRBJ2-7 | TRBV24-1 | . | TGTGCCACATCCTTGGGACAGGGCATGTACGAGCAGTACTTC | CATSLGQGMYEQYF
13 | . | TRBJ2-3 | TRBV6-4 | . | TGTGCCAGCAGTGACTCGACCACAAATACGCAGTATTTT | CASSDSTTNTQYF
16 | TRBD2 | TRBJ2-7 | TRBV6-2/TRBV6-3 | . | TGTGCCAGCAGTACCGGACTAGCGGGCACGACCTACGAGCAGTACTTC | CASSTGLAGTTYEQYF
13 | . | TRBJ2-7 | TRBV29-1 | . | TGCAGCGCCCTGGGACTGTTCTCCTACGAGCAGTACTTC | CSALGLFSYEQYF
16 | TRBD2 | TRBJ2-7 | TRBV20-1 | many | TGCAGTGCTAGAGACTTGCTAGCGGGAGAGACCTACGAGCAGTACTTC | CSARDLLAGETYEQYF